Listed below are T cell receptor beta chains from one sample, sequenced in a study of shared clonotypes between healthy human individuals. Assay used: immunoSEQ multiplex PCR; TCRdb lists only in-frame clones, some missing. The sample consists of 650,000 to 800,000 clones, under 95% of them appearing once. Specimen: naive CD8+ T cells sorted from blood. These receptor sequences come from a man younger than 45 in good health. The CDR3 runs from the conserved cysteine through the conserved F or W. The D gene is left open where the match is weak. Clone size is given for some rows only: seen once, a few or many times, or a class if the clone is expanded.

v_gene: TRBV7-9; abundance: .; d_gene: TRBD1; len: 15; j_gene: TRBJ2-1; CDR3nt: TGTGCCGGCACCCAGGGGGAGACGGGAACGAATGAGCAGTTCTTC; CDR3aa: CAGTQGETGTNEQFF
v_gene: TRBV11-2; abundance: .; d_gene: .; len: 13; j_gene: TRBJ2-1; CDR3nt: TGTGCCAGCAGCTTAAACGGGAACAATGAGCAGTTCTTC; CDR3aa: CASSLNGNNEQFF
v_gene: TRBV4-1; abundance: .; d_gene: TRBD1; len: 16; j_gene: TRBJ2-7; CDR3nt: TGCGCCAGCAGCCAAGAAGGGACAGGGACGGCCTACGAGCAGTACTTC; CDR3aa: CASSQEGTGTAYEQYF
v_gene: TRBV11-3; abundance: .; d_gene: TRBD2; len: 15; j_gene: TRBJ2-1; CDR3nt: TGTGCCAGCAGCGCCCCGGGACTAGCGGGCAATGAGCAGTTCTTC; CDR3aa: CASSAPGLAGNEQFF
v_gene: TRBV7-4; abundance: .; d_gene: TRBD1; len: 18; j_gene: TRBJ1-2; CDR3nt: TGTGCCAGCAGCTTAGTGGGGACAGGCTTCTTAGCTAACTATGGCTACACCTTC; CDR3aa: CASSLVGTGFLANYGYTF
v_gene: TRBV2; abundance: once; d_gene: .; len: 13; j_gene: TRBJ2-1; CDR3nt: TGTGCCAGCAGTCCCCTCACTGGGGATGAGCAGTTCTTC; CDR3aa: CASSPLTGDEQFF
v_gene: TRBV29-1; abundance: .; d_gene: TRBD1; len: 15; j_gene: TRBJ1-5; CDR3nt: TGCAGCGATGGGCCTCGGGACAGGGGCAATCAGCCCCAGCATTTT; CDR3aa: CSDGPRDRGNQPQHF
v_gene: TRBV27; abundance: .; d_gene: .; len: 18; j_gene: TRBJ2-1; CDR3nt: TGTACCAGCAGTTTATTCGCCGACGAACAGGGTCGGGATTTTGAGCAGTTCTTC; CDR3aa: CTSSLFADEQGRDFEQFF
v_gene: TRBV18; abundance: .; d_gene: .; len: 11; j_gene: TRBJ2-3; CDR3nt: TGTGCCAGCTCACGCACAGATACGCAGTATTTT; CDR3aa: CASSRTDTQYF
v_gene: TRBV7-9; abundance: .; d_gene: .; len: 18; j_gene: TRBJ2-2; CDR3nt: TGTGCCAGCAGCTTCAAGGACAGCCCACTTCAGAACACCGGGGAGCTGTTTTTT; CDR3aa: CASSFKDSPLQNTGELFF
v_gene: TRBV13; abundance: .; d_gene: TRBD2; len: 15; j_gene: TRBJ2-1; CDR3nt: TGTGCCAGCAGCTGGGCCGGGACTAGCGGGAATGAGCAGTTCTTC; CDR3aa: CASSWAGTSGNEQFF
v_gene: TRBV15; abundance: .; d_gene: TRBD1; len: 18; j_gene: TRBJ1-4; CDR3nt: TGTGCCACCAGCAGGGGGCAGGGGGCGGGGGTTTTTCGTGAAAAACTGTTTTTT; CDR3aa: CATSRGQGAGVFREKLFF
v_gene: TRBV7-8; abundance: .; d_gene: TRBD2; len: 18; j_gene: TRBJ2-1; CDR3nt: TGTGCCACCTCCAATAGTTCTAGCGGGAGCTTGTCTGTGAATGAGCAGTTCTTC; CDR3aa: CATSNSSSGSLSVNEQFF
v_gene: TRBV12-2; abundance: .; d_gene: .; len: 17; j_gene: TRBJ1-1; CDR3nt: TGTGCAAGTCGCTTAGAGAAGTGGGACGCGGTAAACGCTGAAGCTTTCTTT; CDR3aa: CASRLEKWDAVNAEAFF
v_gene: TRBV6-5; abundance: .; d_gene: .; len: 14; j_gene: TRBJ1-5; CDR3nt: TGTGCCAGCAGTTACGGGCAGGGTGGACGACCCCAGCATTTT; CDR3aa: CASSYGQGGRPQHF
v_gene: TRBV27; abundance: .; d_gene: .; len: 16; j_gene: TRBJ1-5; CDR3nt: TGTGCCAGCAGACCGGGCCGAGGACTGGGCAATCAGCCCCAGCATTTT; CDR3aa: CASRPGRGLGNQPQHF
v_gene: TRBV30; abundance: .; d_gene: .; len: 11; j_gene: TRBJ2-7; CDR3nt: TGTGCCCTAAGTTCCCCCTACGAGCAGTACTTC; CDR3aa: CALSSPYEQYF
v_gene: TRBV28; abundance: .; d_gene: .; len: 11; j_gene: TRBJ2-7; CDR3nt: TGTGCCAGCAGCATTAGACGCGAGCAGTACTTC; CDR3aa: CASSIRREQYF
v_gene: TRBV7-9; abundance: .; d_gene: .; len: 14; j_gene: TRBJ2-5; CDR3nt: TGTGCCAGCAGCCCCCCGGGACGGCAAGAGACCCAGTACTTC; CDR3aa: CASSPPGRQETQYF
v_gene: TRBV14; abundance: .; d_gene: TRBD1; len: 13; j_gene: TRBJ1-1; CDR3nt: TGTGCCACCAGACTTCTAGGGACAGACGAAGCTTTCTTT; CDR3aa: CATRLLGTDEAFF
v_gene: TRBV14; abundance: few; d_gene: .; len: 12; j_gene: TRBJ2-1; CDR3nt: TGTGCCAGCAGCCCAGGGTCCCATGAGCAGTTCTTC; CDR3aa: CASSPGSHEQFF
v_gene: TRBV5-1; abundance: .; d_gene: .; len: 13; j_gene: TRBJ2-7; CDR3nt: TGCGCCAGCCCCCTGGCGGGATCCTACGAGCAGTACTTC; CDR3aa: CASPLAGSYEQYF
v_gene: TRBV27; abundance: .; d_gene: TRBD1; len: 13; j_gene: TRBJ1-5; CDR3nt: TGTGCCAGCGGGACAGGGAAAACTCAGCCCCAGCATTTT; CDR3aa: CASGTGKTQPQHF
v_gene: TRBV27; abundance: .; d_gene: TRBD1; len: 15; j_gene: TRBJ1-5; CDR3nt: TGTGCCAGCAGTTTATTTGCAGGGGGCGATCAGCCCCAGCATTTT; CDR3aa: CASSLFAGGDQPQHF
v_gene: TRBV7-9; abundance: .; d_gene: TRBD2; len: 18; j_gene: TRBJ2-3; CDR3nt: TGTGCCAGCAGCACCAGCCGGACTAGCGGGAGGCCGGTTGATACGCAGTATTTT; CDR3aa: CASSTSRTSGRPVDTQYF
v_gene: TRBV15; abundance: .; d_gene: .; len: 16; j_gene: TRBJ1-5; CDR3nt: TGTGCCACCAGCAGAGATCGTGGGCGGGACAATCAGCCCCAGCATTTT; CDR3aa: CATSRDRGRDNQPQHF
v_gene: TRBV19; abundance: .; d_gene: .; len: 17; j_gene: TRBJ1-2; CDR3nt: TGTGCCAGTTCTGGGTTTCGACTGGGTGAAAGGAACTATGGCTACACCTTC; CDR3aa: CASSGFRLGERNYGYTF
v_gene: TRBV29-1; abundance: .; d_gene: .; len: 13; j_gene: TRBJ1-1; CDR3nt: TGCAGCGTTGAAGATCCAGGATACACTGAAGCTTTCTTT; CDR3aa: CSVEDPGYTEAFF
v_gene: TRBV27; abundance: few; d_gene: .; len: 14; j_gene: TRBJ2-1; CDR3nt: TGTGCCAGCAGTTTGTGGGGAGCTTACAATGAGCAGTTCTTC; CDR3aa: CASSLWGAYNEQFF
v_gene: TRBV27; abundance: .; d_gene: TRBD1; len: 15; j_gene: TRBJ2-1; CDR3nt: TGTGCCAGCAGTTTATCAGGGGGCCTCTTCAATGAGCAGTTCTTC; CDR3aa: CASSLSGGLFNEQFF
v_gene: TRBV7-6; abundance: .; d_gene: .; len: 14; j_gene: TRBJ2-7; CDR3nt: TGTGCCAGCAGCTTATCGGGTGGGTCCTACGAGCAGTACTTC; CDR3aa: CASSLSGGSYEQYF
v_gene: TRBV7-6; abundance: .; d_gene: .; len: 16; j_gene: TRBJ2-3; CDR3nt: TGTGCCAGCAGCTCTGTAATGGGGGGCGTCACAGATACGCAGTATTTT; CDR3aa: CASSSVMGGVTDTQYF
v_gene: TRBV27; abundance: .; d_gene: .; len: 13; j_gene: TRBJ2-3; CDR3nt: TGTGCCAGCAGTCCGCTTAGCACAGATACGCAGTATTTT; CDR3aa: CASSPLSTDTQYF
v_gene: TRBV6-6; abundance: many; d_gene: TRBD1; len: 16; j_gene: TRBJ2-7; CDR3nt: TGTGCCAGCAGTTACTCGGGGACAGGCTACGCCTACGAGCAGTACTTC; CDR3aa: CASSYSGTGYAYEQYF
v_gene: TRBV27; abundance: .; d_gene: TRBD2; len: 13; j_gene: TRBJ2-7; CDR3nt: TGTGCCAGCAGTTTAACGGGAGGGAACGAGCAGTACTTC; CDR3aa: CASSLTGGNEQYF
v_gene: TRBV27; abundance: .; d_gene: .; len: 14; j_gene: TRBJ1-1; CDR3nt: TGTGCCAGTGGGGGGGGAACCCCCGAGACTGAAGCTTTCTTT; CDR3aa: CASGGGTPETEAFF
v_gene: TRBV2; abundance: once; d_gene: TRBD2; len: 19; j_gene: TRBJ2-3; CDR3nt: TGTGCCAGCAGTGTATCGCTAGCGGGAGTCGGTATTAACACAGATACGCAGTATTTT; CDR3aa: CASSVSLAGVGINTDTQYF
v_gene: TRBV27; abundance: .; d_gene: .; len: 16; j_gene: TRBJ2-1; CDR3nt: TGTGCCAGCAGTTTATTGGGCTTGAGGGGCTCCAATGAGCAGTTCTTC; CDR3aa: CASSLLGLRGSNEQFF
v_gene: TRBV7-6; abundance: once; d_gene: .; len: 14; j_gene: TRBJ1-1; CDR3nt: TGTGCCAGCAGCCTAGGGCGCATGAACACTGAAGCTTTCTTT; CDR3aa: CASSLGRMNTEAFF
v_gene: TRBV28; abundance: .; d_gene: TRBD2; len: 15; j_gene: TRBJ2-7; CDR3nt: TGTGCCAGCAGTTTAGGTAGGCTAGCGGGGTCCGAGCAGTACTTC; CDR3aa: CASSLGRLAGSEQYF
v_gene: TRBV5-1; abundance: .; d_gene: TRBD2; len: 15; j_gene: TRBJ2-5; CDR3nt: TGCGCCAGCCGAGCTAGCGGGAGGGCCGGTGAGACCCAGTACTTC; CDR3aa: CASRASGRAGETQYF
v_gene: TRBV7-6; abundance: .; d_gene: .; len: 15; j_gene: TRBJ1-1; CDR3nt: TGTGCCAGCAGCCCGTCGCAGGGAGAGTTCACTGAAGCTTTCTTT; CDR3aa: CASSPSQGEFTEAFF
v_gene: TRBV27; abundance: once; d_gene: TRBD2; len: 14; j_gene: TRBJ2-7; CDR3nt: TGTGCCAGCAGTCAGGGACTAGCGGGATACGAGCAGTACTTC; CDR3aa: CASSQGLAGYEQYF
v_gene: TRBV14; abundance: .; d_gene: .; len: 16; j_gene: TRBJ2-7; CDR3nt: TGTGCCAGCAGCCGGGAAAAGGAGGGGGGTAGGAGGGAGCAGTACTTC; CDR3aa: CASSREKEGGRREQYF
v_gene: TRBV9; abundance: .; d_gene: TRBD1; len: 17; j_gene: TRBJ1-1; CDR3nt: TGTGCCAGCAGCGCTTCCGGGACAGGGGGCATTAACACTGAAGCTTTCTTT; CDR3aa: CASSASGTGGINTEAFF
v_gene: TRBV6-6; abundance: many; d_gene: .; len: 10; j_gene: TRBJ1-1; CDR3nt: TGTGCCAGCAGTTACCTAGAAGCTTTCTTT; CDR3aa: CASSYLEAFF
v_gene: TRBV7-2; abundance: .; d_gene: .; len: 12; j_gene: TRBJ2-7; CDR3nt: TGTGCCAGCAGCTCAGGGGTTGGCGAGCAGTACTTC; CDR3aa: CASSSGVGEQYF
v_gene: TRBV19; abundance: .; d_gene: .; len: 15; j_gene: TRBJ1-1; CDR3nt: TGTGCCAGTAGTATATCCGGGGTCGTGAACACTGAAGCTTTCTTT; CDR3aa: CASSISGVVNTEAFF
v_gene: TRBV7-9; abundance: .; d_gene: .; len: 14; j_gene: TRBJ2-5; CDR3nt: TGTGCCAGCAGCTTAAAGGGGGGCACTGAGACCCAGTACTTC; CDR3aa: CASSLKGGTETQYF
v_gene: TRBV27; abundance: .; d_gene: .; len: 11; j_gene: TRBJ2-7; CDR3nt: TGTGCCAGCACCAAGAACTACGAGCAGTACTTC; CDR3aa: CASTKNYEQYF
v_gene: TRBV6-4; abundance: .; d_gene: TRBD1; len: 17; j_gene: TRBJ2-1; CDR3nt: TGTGCCAGCAGTCCAAGCCGGGACAGGGTTACCTACAATGAGCAGTTCTTC; CDR3aa: CASSPSRDRVTYNEQFF
v_gene: TRBV27; abundance: .; d_gene: .; len: 12; j_gene: TRBJ2-1; CDR3nt: TGTGCCAGCAGTGACTCGTACGATGAGCAGTTCTTC; CDR3aa: CASSDSYDEQFF
v_gene: TRBV27; abundance: .; d_gene: TRBD2; len: 16; j_gene: TRBJ2-2; CDR3nt: TGTGCCAGCAGTTTGGCTAGCGGGAGGTACACCGGGGAGCTGTTTTTT; CDR3aa: CASSLASGRYTGELFF
v_gene: TRBV6-5; abundance: .; d_gene: .; len: 14; j_gene: TRBJ1-3; CDR3nt: TGTGCCAGCAGTTTTTCAGGGCCTGGAAACACCATATATTTT; CDR3aa: CASSFSGPGNTIYF